A single sample gave rise to the 29 T cell receptor beta chains below, sequenced in a study of early T cells in non-severe SARS-CoV-2 infection. TCRdb recomputed calls from the 5' RACE reads with MiXCR, one row per CDR3 protein. The sample holds tens of thousands of distinct CDR3 sequences; around 12% are singletons and the top ten take roughly 1.2%. Sequences were derived from whole blood, sampled at baseline. The receptors were gathered from an adult who was a healthcare worker with PCR-confirmed SARS-CoV-2 infection or an uninfected control (not recorded which). The donor label of this sample is uncertain.

The genes are TRBV4-1 and TRBJ2-7; D gene ambiguous. This CDR3 has 15 residues. In germline, CDR1 is MGHRA, CDR2 YSYEKL. V lost 1 base, J lost 2 bases, and 12 bases lay in between. This chain's CDR3 is CASSQAAYRTYEQYV. DNA for the CDR3: TGCGCCAGCAGCCAAGCGGCGTATAGAACCTACGAGCAGTACGTC.

This clonotype was observed a handful of times. The V call is TRBV7-3, the J call TRBJ2-1; D uncertain. The germline V and J ends were trimmed by 2 bases and 9 bases, with 11 bases remaining between them. Germline V gives CDR1 SGHTA, CDR2 FQGTGA. This CDR3 comprises 13 residues. The CDR3 nucleotides read TGTGCCAGCAGCTTATTAGGTGCCGGTGAGCAGTTCTTC. Protein sequence: CASSLLGAGEQFF. Combining the CDR3 with reference TRBV7-3 and TRBJ2-1 gives the whole variable domain GAGVSQTPSNKVTEKGKYVELRCDPISGHTALYWYRQSLGQGPEFLIYFQGTGAADDSGLPNDRFFAVRPEGSVSTLKIQRTERGDSAVYLCASSLLGAGEQFFGPGTRLTVL.

This clonotype was observed a handful of times. The CDR3, as DNA: TGTGCCAGCAGCCGTGACGTACTGAGCTCTGGAAACACCATATATTTT. This encodes CASSRDVLSSGNTIYF. The rearrangement joins TRBV4-2 to TRBJ1-3; D call uncertain. V was shortened by 4 bases and J by 0 bases, with 13 bases between the two germline ends. Germline assignment: CDR1 LGHNA and CDR2 YNFKEQ. The CDR3 has 16 residues.

V gene TRBV4-1 combines with J gene TRBJ2-2, with 9 positions matching TRBD2. This CDR3 is built from 15 residues. Germline CDR1 MGHRA, CDR2 YSYEKL. The ends lost 1 base at V and 5 bases at J; junction bases unmatched: 2. DNA for the CDR3: TGCGCCAGCAGCCAAGGGCGGGGGGGAACCGGGGAGCTGTTTTTT. As protein: CASSQGRGGTGELFF.

This clonotype appeared many times. V usage is TRBV2 and J usage is TRBJ1-2; no definite D call. Germline CDR1 SNHLY, CDR2 FYNNEI. The V gene lost 6 bases and the J gene lost 5 bases, with 10 bases spanning the gap. The CDR3 extends over 12 amino acids. The CDR3 here is CASRADAYGYTF. Here the CDR3 DNA reads TGTGCCAGCAGGGCCGACGCATATGGCTACACCTTC.

This chain joins TRBV6-2 or TRBV6-3 and TRBJ1-2; possible D gene TRBD1, 5 bases. The CDR3 is 13 amino acids. Trimming left V 4 bases short and J 7 bases short, with 13 bases between. Germline CDR1 MNHEY, CDR2 SVGEGT. The CDR3 nucleotides are TGTGCCAGCAGTTCCCGTGGGGCATTTGGCTACACCTTC. Residues: CASSSRGAFGYTF.

The table lists this clonotype with many counts. CDR3 sequence reads: CASSQVGRGRGGETQYF. CDR3 in DNA: TGTGCCAGCAGCCAAGTGGGCAGGGGGCGAGGAGGAGAGACCCAGTACTTC. The gene calls are TRBV14 and TRBJ2-5, with 8 bases lining up with TRBD1. CDR3 length equals 17 residues. V shed 1 base, J shed 4 bases, and the junction held 11 bases outside the gene matches. Germline V gene lookup returns CDR1 SGHDN and CDR2 FVKESK.

The chain joins TRBV12-3 or TRBV12-4 to TRBJ2-2; maybe TRBD2 (6 bases). V lost 3 bases and J 2 bases, leaving 10 bases between the germline ends. This CDR3 contains 15 residues. The CDR3 region is CASSFGTRNTGELFF. CDR3 DNA: TGTGCCAGCAGTTTTGGGACTCGTAACACCGGGGAGCTGTTTTTT.

The rearrangement links TRBV21-1 to TRBJ1-2; the table's TRBD1 call for D was not verified on the DNA. TRBV21-1 is assigned pseudogene status. This CDR3 is built from 13 residues. DNA for the CDR3: TGTGCCATCGGCCCGGGGACTAACTATGGCTACACCTTC. Protein: CAIGPGTNYGYTF.

Ten or more counts support this clonotype. The chain couples TRBV7-9 to TRBJ1-1; TRBD1 agrees at 8 bases. Per the germline V gene, CDR1 is SEHNR and CDR2 is FQNEAQ (reference sequence). This CDR3 is built from 15 residues. V gave up 1 base and J gave up 4 bases; unmatched junction bases: 5. CDR3 sequence: CASSLGGTGFTEAFF. In DNA form, the CDR3 reads TGTGCCAGCAGCTTAGGCGGGACAGGCTTCACTGAAGCTTTCTTT.

The chain couples TRBV9 to TRBJ1-6; no clear D. The CDR3 is 17 amino acids. Trimming shortened V by 3 bases and J by 4 bases, and 17 bases separated the two germline ends. Germline CDR1 and CDR2: SGDLS and YYNGEE. The CDR3 is CASSAGEAYPYNSPLHF. CDR3 nucleotides: TGTGCCAGCAGCGCCGGCGAGGCTTATCCTTATAATTCACCCCTCCACTTT.

This chain joins TRBV20-1 and TRBJ2-1, with 9 bases identical to TRBD1. This CDR3 is 15 amino acids long. Losses at the gene ends were 2 bases for V and 4 bases for J; bases not matched to a gene: 6. Germline CDR1 and CDR2: DFQATT and SNEGSKA (reference sequence). The CDR3: CSARTTGGRYNEQFF. The CDR3, as DNA: TGCAGTGCTAGAACGACAGGGGGTCGGTACAATGAGCAGTTCTTC.

This clonotype was observed a handful of times. The gene calls are TRBV27 and TRBJ1-2; D might be TRBD1 (5 bases). Trimming took 4 bases from V and 6 from J, leaving 15 bases between them. This CDR3 spans 14 amino acids. CDR1 is MNHEY, CDR2 SMNVEV, per germline (reference sequence). CDR3 sequence reads: CASSSSGTYNGYTF. DNA for the CDR3: TGTGCCAGCAGTTCGTCGGGGACTTATAATGGCTACACCTTC.

The chain carries TRBV10-3 and TRBJ1-2; D gene unclear. Germline V gene lookup returns CDR1 ENHRY and CDR2 SYGVKD. This CDR3 contains 15 residues. With 5 bases removed from V and 0 bases from J, the gap between germline ends came to 13 bases. In nucleotides, the CDR3 is TGTGCCATCAGTCCTTCCCCGACATCTAACTATGGCTACACCTTC. Encoded protein: CAISPSPTSNYGYTF.

This chain joins TRBV27 and TRBJ1-6; no clear D. The V end was cut by 7 bases, the J end by 9 bases, with 10 bases between. Germline values: CDR1 MNHEY, CDR2 SMNVEV (reference sequence). This CDR3 contains 12 residues. The CDR3 DNA is TGTGCCAGCACCTCCCTGTTTTCACCCCTCCACTTT. It codes for CASTSLFSPLHF.

This clonotype was seen only a few times. The rearrangement joins TRBV2 to TRBJ1-2; D call uncertain. V was cut by 5 bases and J by 4 bases, with 5 bases left in between. The CDR3 runs 11 residues. Germline lookup yields CDR1 SNHLY and CDR2 FYNNEI. The chain's CDR3 is CASSSFYGYTF. The CDR3 DNA is TGTGCCAGCAGTTCATTCTATGGCTACACCTTC.

The V gene is TRBV12-3 or TRBV12-4, the J gene TRBJ1-4, with D uncertain. This CDR3 region has 13 residues. The V end was cut by 1 base, the J end by 4 bases, with 4 bases between. CDR3 region: CASSLEVNEKLFF. The CDR3 DNA reads TGTGCCAGCAGTTTAGAGGTTAATGAAAAACTGTTTTTT.

This clonotype was detected only a few times. The chain uses TRBV7-3 and TRBJ2-2; the match to TRBD1 covers 8 bases. CDR3 length: 16 residues. The V segment lost 5 bases and the J segment 4 bases; nucleotides outside the gene matches: 9. Per germline, CDR1 SGHTA and CDR2 FQGTGA. The CDR3 is CASSPGTGRFTGELFF. Here the CDR3 DNA reads TGTGCCAGCAGCCCCGGGACAGGAAGGTTCACCGGGGAGCTGTTTTTT.

The chain recombines TRBV25-1 with TRBJ1-1, with D possibly matching TRBD1 (5 bases). Germline lookup yields CDR1 MGHDK and CDR2 SYGVNS. This CDR3 is built from 14 residues. Trimming removed 7 bases from V and 4 bases from J, with 16 bases in between. CDR3 amino acids: CASTGDPYATEAFF. The CDR3 DNA is TGTGCCAGCACTGGGGACCCCTACGCCACTGAAGCTTTCTTT.

The CDR3 sequence: CAWSWDRGYNEQFF. For the CDR3, the DNA is TGTGCCTGGAGCTGGGACAGGGGGTACAATGAGCAGTTCTTC. This rearrangement joins TRBV30 to TRBJ2-1, with 11 bases fitting TRBD1. CDR1 is GTSNPN and CDR2 is SVGIG in the germline V gene (reference sequence). The V and J ends lost 3 bases and 4 bases, in that order; junction bases with no gene match: 2. This CDR3 is built from 14 residues.

J is TRBJ1-2 and V is TRBV7-6; unclear D gene. Germline CDR1 and CDR2: SGHVS and FNYEAQ. The CDR3 has 13 residues. Trimming left V 2 bases short and J 3 bases short, with 7 bases between. CDR3 in amino acids: CASSLRLDYGYTF. The DNA of the CDR3 is TGTGCCAGCAGCTTACGACTGGACTATGGCTACACCTTC.

This clonotype has just a few counts. This rearrangement joins TRBV29-1 to TRBJ2-1; D is perhaps TRBD1 or TRBD2 (5 bases each). The germline V gene encodes CDR1 SQVTM and CDR2 ANQGSEA. This CDR3 is 13 amino acids long. Trimming removed 4 bases from V and 10 bases from J, with 17 bases in between. The CDR3 loop is CSVGDPGFGEQFF. The CDR3 region has the DNA TGCAGCGTTGGGGACCCCGGGTTTGGGGAGCAGTTCTTC.

This sequence joins TRBV6-5 and TRBJ2-1; TRBD2 matches at 8 bases. The V gene end was trimmed by 2 bases and the J gene end by 5 bases; junction bases not matched to a gene: 20. The CDR3 consists of 20 residues. Germline V gives CDR1 MNHEY, CDR2 SVGAGI. The CDR3 nucleotides read TGTGCCAGCAGTTACAGAAGAACGCACGAGGGCAGCGGGGGACACAATGAGCAGTTCTTC. Amino acid sequence: CASSYRRTHEGSGGHNEQFF.

This clonotype came up a few times. J is TRBJ1-3 and V is TRBV15, with D possibly matching TRBD1 (5 bases). The CDR3 extends over 12 amino acids. Trimming shortened V by 8 bases and J by 3 bases, and 8 bases separated the two germline ends. The germline V gene encodes CDR1 LNHNV and CDR2 YYDKDF (reference sequence). The CDR3 is CATEGLGNTIYF. The CDR3 DNA reads as TGTGCCACCGAGGGACTTGGAAACACCATATATTTT.

This clonotype has only a few counts. V gene TRBV5-4 combines with J gene TRBJ2-3; 7 nucleotides agree with TRBD1. Trimming cost V 4 bases and J 1 base; bases outside gene matches: 12. There are 17 residues in the CDR3. Germline loops: CDR1 SGHNT, CDR2 YYREEE (reference sequence). CDR3 bases: TGTGCCAGCAGCAGGGAACCGCCTGGACAGGGCACAGATACGCAGTATTTT. Residues: CASSREPPGQGTDTQYF.

This clonotype was found a few times. The V and J genes are TRBV6-1 and TRBJ2-7; 11 bases line up with TRBD1. J gave up 7 bases and V 6 bases, and 11 bases lay outside the gene matches. Germline loops: CDR1 MNHNS, CDR2 SASEGT. There are 15 residues in the CDR3. CDR3 region: CASSDIGQGAGEQYV. The CDR3 nucleotides are TGTGCCAGCAGCGACATAGGACAGGGGGCGGGTGAGCAGTACGTC.

This clonotype was seen repeatedly, ten times or more. The rearrangement uses TRBV2 and TRBJ1-4; the match to TRBD1 covers 8 bases. V shed 4 bases and J 12 bases; nucleotides not matched to a gene: 10. Germline loops: CDR1 SNHLY, CDR2 FYNNEI. This CDR3 comprises 14 residues. The CDR3 protein is CASSVLSPTGELFF. The CDR3 bases are TGTGCCAGCAGTGTCCTTAGCCCGACAGGGGAACTGTTTTTT.

This clonotype was counted between two and nine times. This chain joins TRBV2 and TRBJ1-2, with a weak D call TRBD1 (5 bases). Germline V gives CDR1 SNHLY, CDR2 FYNNEI. The V gene lost 3 bases and the J gene lost 1 base, with 6 bases spanning the gap. This CDR3 comprises 13 residues. The CDR3 coding sequence is TGTGCCAGCAGTGATAGGGGTAACTATGGCTACACCTTC. Translation: CASSDRGNYGYTF.

This clonotype has a handful of counts. This chain connects TRBV9 to TRBJ1-3; D might be TRBD1 (5 bases). The V gene's germline CDR1 is SGDLS and CDR2 YYNGEE. The CDR3 length is 16 residues. Trimming left V 4 bases short and J 1 base short, with 15 bases between. For the CDR3, the DNA is TGTGCCAGCAGCCGGGACGGTGGGATTTCTGGAAACACCATATATTTT. It codes for CASSRDGGISGNTIYF.